Given below is one T cell receptor beta chain in context. What it recognizes is unknown. The data belong to a study of cytomegalovirus exposure and HLA in healthy donors. Whole-study results and caveats: Later, an analysis found that common viral pathogens appeared to be linked with several of the most significant clusters. Researchers catalogued roughly 170 TCR beta chains as cytomegalovirus-associated.

The CDR3 extends over 14 amino acids. The V gene's germline CDR1 is SGHTA and CDR2 FQGTGA. Trimming shortened V by 2 bases and J by 3 bases, and 9 bases separated the two germline ends. A multiplex PCR was run with 60 Vbeta primers and 13 Jbeta primers. Profiled with immunoSEQ multiplex PCR; TCRdb holds only in-frame clones, not every one. This sample yields around 90,000 clones, of which 85% are seen a single time; about 7.7% belongs to the top ten. The chain links TRBV7-3 to TRBJ2-3; TRBD2 might be the D (6 bases). Sequencing used PBMCs. The clonotype was recovered from a man aged 40-50 years in good health and CMV-seropositive. The DNA for the CDR3 is TGTGCCAGCAGCTTAGGGGCGGGGACAGATACGCAGTATTTT. Its protein product is CASSLGAGTDTQYF.